This T cell receptor beta chain was observed in a study of blood T cell repertoires in COVID-19. Turning to the study itself: Researchers got acute and convalescent COVID-19 samples from the United States, Italy and Spain. PBMCs, B-cell-depleted T cells, or T cells were the source of the cDNA or gDNA that made up the material.

Original handling: It was from reference gene primer amplification that nucleated cell counts were estimated. Repertoires were generated with immunoSEQ multiplex PCR, while TCRdb's copy carries only in-frame clones and drops some. V and J calls plus clone size are reproduced from that table; the DNA served to infer D and trimming. The sample contains around 29,000 clones, around 87% of which appear only once. Germline V gives CDR1 KGHSH, CDR2 LQKENI. The CDR3 loop spans 12 amino acids. The ends were cut back, 5 bases at V and 2 bases at J, with 6 bases in the middle. V and J are TRBV18 and TRBJ2-5, with D possibly TRBD1 on 6 matching bases. The sequence was obtained from a man aged 55 to 70 with acute or convalescent COVID-19. The sequenced sample consisted of peripheral blood. CDR3 DNA: TGTGCCAGCTCAGGACAGCAAGAGACCCAGTACTTC. Translation: CASSGQQETQYF.